Shown below are 21 T cell receptor beta chains from a single sample sequenced in a study of cytomegalovirus exposure and HLA in healthy donors. The PCR used 60 Vbeta and 13 Jbeta primers. The assay was immunoSEQ multiplex PCR, and TCRdb's table has in-frame clones only and misses some. The sample consists of 65,000 to 100,000 clones, about 76% of them appearing once. Sequencing was carried out using PBMCs. Source of these receptors: a woman aged 35 to 49 in good health and CMV-seropositive.

The gene calls are TRBV27 and TRBJ1-1; D is unclear. The length of the CDR3 is 14 residues. V shed 3 bases and J shed 2 bases, with 10 bases lying between them. CDR1 and CDR2 (germline): MNHEY, SMNVEV (reference sequence). The CDR3 coding sequence is TGTGCCAGCAGTTTTGCGGCAGTTAACACTGAAGCTTTCTTT. It specifies CASSFAAVNTEAFF.

The chain links TRBV30 to TRBJ1-3; TRBD1 agrees at 10 bases. After removal of 5 bases from V and 4 bases from J, the junction contained 11 bases not matched to a gene. The CDR3 runs 16 residues. The germline CDR1 and CDR2 sequences are GTSNPN and SVGIG (reference sequence). CDR3 protein: CAWDGLDRGYGNTIYF. CDR3 in DNA: TGTGCCTGGGATGGCTTGGACAGGGGGTACGGAAACACCATATATTTT.

This clone was seen more than once but under ten times. The rearrangement links TRBV10-3 to TRBJ2-1; 7 positions agree with TRBD2. The V segment lost 0 bases and the J segment 6 bases; nucleotides outside the gene matches: 5. This CDR3 region has 15 residues. CDR1 ENHRY and CDR2 SYGVKD come from the germline V gene. CDR3 amino acids: CAISESHGGGNEQFF. The CDR3 DNA is TGTGCCATCAGTGAGTCTCATGGGGGGGGCAATGAGCAGTTCTTC.

This chain connects TRBV9 to TRBJ1-2; D not certain. Trimming cost V 0 bases and J 8 bases, with 14 bases left between them. In germline, CDR1 is SGDLS, CDR2 YYNGEE. The CDR3 has 14 residues. CDR3: CASSVDGILVGYTF. CDR3 DNA: TGTGCCAGCAGCGTAGACGGCATCCTAGTAGGCTACACCTTC.

The chain is built from TRBV6-6 and TRBJ2-1, with 7 bases aligning to TRBD2. J lost 5 bases, V lost 7 bases, and 8 bases had no gene match. This CDR3 region has 14 residues. Germline CDR1 MNHNY, CDR2 SVGAGI (reference sequence). CDR3 DNA: TGTGCCAGCATCGGTAGGGACTACGACAATGAGCAGTTCTTC. Its protein is CASIGRDYDNEQFF.

The rearrangement links TRBV5-1 to TRBJ1-1, with 9 positions matching TRBD1. The trim removed 0 bases at V and 4 bases at J, leaving 1 base unmatched. CDR3 size: 14 residues. Germline V gene data show CDR1 as SGHRS and CDR2 as YFSETQ. The CDR3 protein is CASSLAGQGTEAFF. In DNA, the CDR3 is TGCGCCAGCAGCTTGGCGGGACAGGGCACTGAAGCTTTCTTT.

The CDR3 nucleotides are TGTGCCAGCAGTGAAGCGGGGCTAGCGGGGGGACAGCGTGATACGCAGTATTTT. Amino acids: CASSEAGLAGGQRDTQYF. The V and J genes are TRBV6-1 and TRBJ2-3; 11 bases agree with TRBD2. From germline, CDR1 is MNHNS and CDR2 SASEGT. Unmatched junction bases numbered 11, after V lost 0 bases and J lost 6 bases. The CDR3 consists of 18 residues.

The rearrangement joins TRBV4-1 to TRBJ2-5; 7 bases agree with TRBD1. J lost 5 bases, V lost 2 bases, and 8 bases had no gene match. Germline CDR1 reads MGHRA; CDR2 reads YSYEKL. The CDR3 is 15 residues long. DNA for the CDR3: TGCGCCAGCAGCCAATTGGACAGGATCGGGGAGACCCAGTACTTC. This codes for CASSQLDRIGETQYF.

The chain combines TRBV19 with TRBJ1-4; the D is unclear. The CDR3 runs 13 residues. Germline-derived CDR1 and CDR2 are LNHDA and SQIVND (reference sequence). Trimming took 3 bases from V and 4 from J, leaving 6 bases between them. CDR3 DNA: TGTGCCAGTAGTATCTACAGTAATGAAAAACTGTTTTTT. Its translation: CASSIYSNEKLFF.

The chain carries TRBV10-1 and TRBJ2-1; 10 positions match TRBD2. V was clipped by 3 bases and J by 8 bases; unmatched bases: 13. This CDR3 spans 17 amino acids. The germline V gene encodes CDR1 WNHNN and CDR2 SYGVQD (reference sequence). This chain's CDR3 is CASSDGSGRGSGHEQFF. DNA of the CDR3: TGCGCCAGCAGTGATGGAAGCGGGAGGGGTAGCGGGCATGAGCAGTTCTTC.

This clone was seen more than once but under ten times. The chain employs TRBV28 and TRBJ2-7; D is possibly TRBD1 (5 bases). The CDR3 runs to 11 residues. Germline V gene data show CDR1 as MDHEN and CDR2 as SYDVKM. V was clipped by 4 bases and J by 4 bases, with 5 bases between them. CDR3 DNA: TGTGCCAGCAGTTACAGGTACGAGCAGTACTTC. Encoded protein: CASSYRYEQYF.

The gene calls are TRBV4-3 and TRBJ2-3; no definite D call. The CDR3 runs to 18 residues. Trimming stripped 0 bases from V and 0 bases from J, with 16 bases between. The germline V gene encodes CDR1 LGHNA and CDR2 YSLEER. CDR3 residues: CASSQEPPLALSTDTQYF. In DNA, the CDR3 is TGCGCCAGCAGCCAAGAGCCCCCCCTTGCGCTAAGCACAGATACGCAGTATTTT.

V usage is TRBV6-5 and J usage is TRBJ2-7; 8 nucleotides align to TRBD1. CDR3 length: 14 amino acids. V lost 5 bases to trimming and J lost 1 base; unmatched junction nucleotides: 4. Germline lookup yields CDR1 MNHEY and CDR2 SVGAGI. This chain's CDR3 is CASSADRASYEQYF. In DNA form, the CDR3 reads TGTGCCAGCAGTGCGGACAGGGCGTCCTACGAGCAGTACTTC.

V is TRBV5-1 and J is TRBJ1-1, with TRBD1 as a possible D gene (6 bases). This CDR3 has 15 residues. Trimming took off 0 bases at V and 5 bases at J, with 14 bases between the two ends. Germline V gene sequence: CDR1 SGHRS, CDR2 YFSETQ. In DNA form, the CDR3 reads TGCGCCAGCAGCTTGGGAGGGGGTAGGAGAACTGAAGCTTTCTTT. The encoded protein is CASSLGGGRRTEAFF. The whole variable domain, remainder taken from reference TRBV5-1 and TRBJ1-1, is KAGVTQTPRYLIKTRGQQVTLSCSPISGHRSVSWYQQTPGQGLQFLFEYFSETQRNKGNFPGRFSGRQFSNSRSEMNVSTLELGDSALYLCASSLGGGRRTEAFFGQGTRLTVV.

The gene calls are TRBV6-1 and TRBJ2-7; 7 nucleotides agree with TRBD1. The CDR3 consists of 14 residues. In germline, CDR1 is MNHNS, CDR2 SASEGT. V was pared by 7 bases and J by 3 bases, with 9 bases of the junction left unmatched. The CDR3 spells CASNRPGQYYEQYF. For the CDR3, the DNA is TGTGCCAGCAACCGGCCGGGACAGTACTACGAGCAGTACTTC.

This chain uses TRBV18 with TRBJ2-2; D call uncertain. The V gene's germline CDR1 is KGHSH and CDR2 LQKENI. The CDR3 runs to 16 residues. The V end lost 2 bases, the J end lost 0 bases, and 10 bases lay between the germline ends. The CDR3 coding sequence is TGTGCCAGCTCACCAATGGGCCCCCCGAACACCGGGGAGCTGTTTTTT. It encodes CASSPMGPPNTGELFF.

There are a few counts of this clone. This chain links TRBV10-3 with TRBJ1-1, with D perhaps TRBD1 (5 bases). V was pared by 1 base and J by 3 bases, with 12 bases between. Germline CDR1 and CDR2: ENHRY and SYGVKD. The CDR3 contains 15 residues. The CDR3: CAISEWGAGDTEAFF. CDR3 DNA: TGTGCCATCAGTGAGTGGGGAGCGGGGGACACTGAAGCTTTCTTT.

This rearrangement joins TRBV19 to TRBJ2-5; 7 bases align to TRBD2. Germline assignment: CDR1 LNHDA and CDR2 SQIVND (reference sequence). CDR3 length: 18 amino acids. Germline trimming cut 2 bases from V and 0 bases from J; bases unmatched to any gene: 12. The CDR3 DNA sequence: TGTGCCAGTAGTATAATCGGCGGGAGTACCGCGTACCAAGAGACCCAGTACTTC. Translation: CASSIIGGSTAYQETQYF. Filled out from reference TRBV19 and TRBJ2-5, the complete variable domain reads DGGITQSPKYLFRKEGQNVTLSCEQNLNHDAMYWYRQDPGQGLRLIYYSQIVNDFQKGDIAEGYSVSREKKESFPLTVTSAQKNPTAFYLCASSIIGGSTAYQETQYFGPGTRLLVL.

CDR3 region: CASSSTGGGETQYF. Here the CDR3 DNA reads TGTGCCAGCAGCTCTACAGGGGGCGGTGAGACCCAGTACTTC. V is TRBV5-4 and J is TRBJ2-5; 9 bases line up with TRBD1. J gave up 5 bases and V 3 bases, and 5 bases lay outside the gene matches. This CDR3 is 14 amino acids long. CDR1 and CDR2 from the germline V gene are SGHNT and YYREEE (reference sequence).

This clone was seen a single time. The rearrangement uses TRBV9 and TRBJ2-7; 11 bases map to TRBD2. This CDR3 has 15 amino acids. In germline, CDR1 is SGDLS, CDR2 YYNGEE. V lost 1 base to trimming and J lost 3 bases; unmatched junction nucleotides: 3. In nucleotides, the CDR3 is TGTGCCAGCAGCGTAACCGGGACTAGCGGCTACGAGCAGTACTTC. Translating it yields CASSVTGTSGYEQYF.

The table lists this clone with a count of one. The chain combines TRBV6-1 with TRBJ1-1; 8 bases line up with TRBD1. Germline trimming cut 11 bases from V and 1 base from J; bases unmatched to any gene: 6. Germline loops: CDR1 MNHNS, CDR2 SASEGT. The CDR3 sequence is 13 residues long. This chain's CDR3 is CAATDRANTEAFF. For the CDR3, the DNA is TGTGCCGCCACGGACAGGGCGAACACTGAAGCTTTCTTT.